This T cell receptor (beta chain) derives from a study of cytomegalovirus exposure and HLA in healthy donors. Findings and caveats of the study: The productive fraction for most TCR beta V segments was about 87% or about 30% in an earlier analysis. TCR sequences were mostly rare, though some public TCRs occurred in many donors.

Germline values: CDR1 MGHDK, CDR2 SYGVNS. V lost 6 bases and J lost 1, with 14 bases in between. The CDR3 has 15 amino acids. The primer mix had 60 Vbeta and 13 Jbeta primers. Original handling: A follow-up analysis tallied 60 million to 85 million unique TCR beta chains, about 10 million shared. Some clones are missing from TCRdb's copy, which holds only in-frame ones; the method was immunoSEQ multiplex PCR. The V and J calls and the clone size are those of that table, but D and trimming were determined from the DNA. The table has about 180,000 clones, about 80% seen once. This clone was found a few times. As yet, its antigen is unknown.

The specimen was PBMCs. The rearrangement links TRBV25-1 to TRBJ2-3; no clear D. This receptor was taken from a man aged 40-55 years in good health and CMV-seronegative. This CDR3 is CASSDLRLGTDTQYF. In DNA form, the CDR3 reads TGTGCCAGCAGCGACTTAAGGTTGGGCACAGATACGCAGTATTTT.